The next 23 T cell receptor beta chains were all read from a single sample in a study of blood T cell repertoires in COVID-19. Libraries were prepared by immunoSEQ multiplex PCR; TCRdb keeps only in-frame clonotypes and omits some of them. The table shows roughly 500,000 clones, with 70% to 90% occurring only once. Sequenced input: peripheral blood. These receptors all stem from a human donor in a cohort sampled during active COVID-19.

V and J are TRBV7-2 and TRBJ2-5, with 10 positions matching TRBD2. Trimming cost V 0 bases and J 5 bases; bases outside gene matches: 0. This CDR3 is built from 14 residues. Germline values: CDR1 SGHTA, CDR2 FQGNSA. In DNA form, the CDR3 reads TGTGCCAGCAGCTTAGCTAGCGGGAGGGAGACCCAGTACTTC. The encoded protein is CASSLASGRETQYF. Based on the CDR3 plus reference TRBV7-2 and TRBJ2-5, the full variable domain is GAGVSQSPSNKVTEKGKDVELRCDPISGHTALYWYRQSLGQGLEFLIYFQGNSAPDKSGLPSDRFSAERTGGSVSTLTIQRTQQEDSAVYLCASSLASGRETQYFGPGTRLLVL.

The J gene is TRBJ1-4, the V gene TRBV9, with D possibly TRBD1 on 6 matching bases. Trimming took off 3 bases at V and 1 base at J, with 10 bases between the two ends. CDR3 size: 15 residues. The germline V gene encodes CDR1 SGDLS and CDR2 YYNGEE. The CDR3 sequence: CASSAQGITNEKLFF. The CDR3 DNA reads as TGTGCCAGCAGCGCGCAGGGGATAACTAATGAAAAACTGTTTTTT.

The rearrangement joins TRBV19 to TRBJ1-3, with D uncertain. The CDR3 is 14 amino acids. Trimming left V 6 bases short and J 2 bases short, with 11 bases between. From germline, CDR1 is LNHDA and CDR2 SQIVND (reference sequence). The CDR3 nucleotides are TGTGCCAGTAGCCATCCCCCGGCTGGAAACACCATATATTTT. It translates to CASSHPPAGNTIYF.

This rearrangement joins TRBV19 to TRBJ1-5; 10 bases agree with TRBD1. Germline CDR1 and CDR2: LNHDA and SQIVND (reference sequence). This CDR3 has 19 amino acids. Trimming removed 5 bases from V and 0 bases from J; junction bases left unmatched: 13. Here the CDR3 reads CASSATGTGVLYSNQPQHF. The CDR3 coding sequence is TGTGCCAGTAGTGCGACCGGGACAGGGGTTTTATATAGCAATCAGCCCCAGCATTTT.

Notes on this clone: This sample includes further DNA sequences coding for the same CDR3. This chain connects TRBV4-1 to TRBJ2-1, with 8 positions matching TRBD2. After removal of 4 bases from V and 8 bases from J, the junction contained 10 bases not matched to a gene. Germline loops: CDR1 MGHRA, CDR2 YSYEKL. CDR3 size: 15 residues. CDR3 bases: TGCGCCAGCAGCCCAACGAGCGGGAGCGGGGATGAGCAGTTCTTC. It codes for CASSPTSGSGDEQFF.

V gene TRBV5-5 combines with J gene TRBJ2-5; the D gene is possibly TRBD2 (5 bases). This CDR3 is built from 15 residues. Germline values: CDR1 SGHKS, CDR2 YYEKEE (reference sequence). The V end was cut by 4 bases, the J end by 2 bases, with 15 bases between. For the CDR3, the DNA is TGTGCCAGCAGCCCTTTTCCGGACTCTCAAGAGACCCAGTACTTC. This translates into CASSPFPDSQETQYF.

The J gene is TRBJ2-2, the V gene TRBV5-8, with D perhaps TRBD1 (6 bases). This CDR3 is 15 amino acids long. The germline gives CDR1 SGHTS, CDR2 YDEGEE. Trimming removed 4 bases at V and 1 base at J, with 11 bases between. The CDR3 sequence is CASSPGQMNTGELFF. The DNA for the CDR3 is TGTGCCAGCAGCCCTGGACAGATGAACACCGGGGAGCTGTTTTTT.

This clone was counted once. One end of the junction does not line up with germline, which may come from a read error. The chain joins TRBV11-3 to TRBJ2-7; TRBD1 aligns across 10 bases. Germline V gene data show CDR1 as SGHNT and CDR2 as YENEEA. The CDR3 runs 15 residues. The CDR3 loop is CASSSGTGDIYEQCF. CDR3 bases: TGTGCCAGCAGCTCCGGGACAGGGGACATCTACGAGCAGTGCTTC.

The CDR3 bases are TGTGCCAGCAGCCACGCTCCCGGGACACCCACCGATGAGCAGTACTTC. Translated: CASSHAPGTPTDEQYF. The chain combines TRBV4-2 with TRBJ2-7; possibly TRBD1 for D (6 bases). Between the trimmed V and J ends, which lost 3 bases and 7 bases, there was a span of 22 bases. Germline V gives CDR1 LGHNA, CDR2 YNFKEQ. The CDR3 runs 16 residues.

V gene TRBV19 combines with J gene TRBJ1-5; D remains unclear. This CDR3 comprises 13 residues. Trimming stripped 5 bases from V and 4 bases from J, with 9 bases between. The germline V gene has CDR1 LNHDA and CDR2 SQIVND (reference sequence). The CDR3 region is CASSGTANQPQHF. As DNA, the CDR3 is TGTGCCAGTAGTGGAACAGCTAATCAGCCCCAGCATTTT.

V usage is TRBV6-5 and J usage is TRBJ1-5; D remains unclear. This CDR3 comprises 15 residues. Germline assignment: CDR1 MNHEY and CDR2 SVGAGI. V was clipped by 6 bases and J by 6 bases, with 18 bases between them. The CDR3 here is CASRGIGEGVQPQHF. As DNA, the CDR3 is TGTGCCAGCAGGGGCATTGGGGAGGGAGTTCAGCCCCAGCATTTT.

The genes are TRBV9 and TRBJ2-3, with D maybe TRBD1 (6 bases). Per germline, CDR1 SGDLS and CDR2 YYNGEE. The CDR3 is made up of 17 amino acids. Trimming left V 0 bases short and J 4 bases short, with 18 bases between. CDR3 sequence reads: CASSVAEGGTAADTQYF. As DNA, the CDR3 is TGTGCCAGCAGCGTAGCGGAAGGGGGAACAGCAGCAGATACGCAGTATTTT.

The rearrangement links TRBV4-1 to TRBJ2-1; 13 bases are a match to TRBD2. There are 18 residues in the CDR3. The V gene end was trimmed by 4 bases and the J gene end by 4 bases; junction bases not matched to a gene: 10. The germline V gene encodes CDR1 MGHRA and CDR2 YSYEKL. The CDR3 protein is CASSRNRLAGGQYNEQFF. The CDR3 DNA follows: TGCGCCAGCAGCCGCAATAGACTAGCGGGAGGCCAATACAATGAGCAGTTCTTC.

This chain uses TRBV18 with TRBJ1-1, with D possibly TRBD1 on 6 matching bases. The CDR3 is 15 residues long. V shed 3 bases and J shed 1 base, with 12 bases lying between them. Germline V CDR1 and CDR2: KGHSH, LQKENI. This CDR3 is CASSPYRTENTEAFF. In DNA, the CDR3 is TGTGCCAGCTCACCTTACCGGACAGAGAACACTGAAGCTTTCTTT.

V gene TRBV11-1 combines with J gene TRBJ2-1; possible D gene TRBD1, 6 bases. The CDR3 is made up of 12 amino acids. Trimming took off 5 bases at V and 8 bases at J, with 10 bases between the two ends. Germline CDR1 SGHAT, CDR2 FQDESV (reference sequence). The CDR3, as DNA: TGTGCCAGCAGCCCCGAGGGGGATGAGCAGTTCTTC. Amino acids: CASSPEGDEQFF.

This clone was recorded only once. J is TRBJ1-4 and V is TRBV11-2; no definite D call. The V gene's germline CDR1 is SGHAT and CDR2 FQNNGV. The V gene lost 5 bases and the J gene lost 8 bases, with 6 bases spanning the gap. CDR3 length equals 11 residues. The CDR3 DNA sequence: TGTGCCAGCAGCCCGGGGGAAAAACTGTTTTTT. Translating it yields CASSPGEKLFF.

The chain carries TRBV27 and TRBJ1-2; D is perhaps TRBD1 (6 bases). The CDR3 has 18 residues. Germline CDR1 MNHEY, CDR2 SMNVEV (reference sequence). V lost 7 bases and J lost 1, with 25 bases in between. Written as DNA, the CDR3 is TGTGCCAGCACCCGCCAGATTCGACAAGGGGGATTTAACTATGGCTACACCTTC. Residues: CASTRQIRQGGFNYGYTF.

The J gene is TRBJ2-2, the V gene TRBV12-3 or TRBV12-4, with D unresolved. With 3 bases removed from V and 8 bases from J, the gap between germline ends came to 4 bases. The length of the CDR3 is 11 residues. CDR3 loop: CASSFGGELFF. As DNA, the CDR3 is TGTGCCAGCAGTTTCGGTGGGGAGCTGTTTTTT.

This sequence joins TRBV27 and TRBJ2-7; TRBD1 might be the D (6 bases). The CDR3 has 14 residues. Germline V gene sequence: CDR1 MNHEY, CDR2 SMNVEV (reference sequence). V was clipped by 5 bases and J by 3 bases, with 14 bases between them. CDR3 nucleotides: TGTGCCAGCAGTCATACCGGACAGAGCTACGAGCAGTACTTC. It encodes CASSHTGQSYEQYF.

The J gene is TRBJ2-6, the V gene TRBV15, with 7 bases lining up with TRBD2. This CDR3 region has 20 residues. V gave up 0 bases and J gave up 0 bases; unmatched junction bases: 11. Germline V gives CDR1 LNHNV, CDR2 YYDKDF (reference sequence). CDR3 protein: CATSRDRGRGLSSGANVLTF. The DNA for the CDR3 is TGTGCCACCAGCAGAGATCGAGGGCGGGGGTTGAGCTCTGGGGCCAACGTCCTGACTTTC. Looking up the rest from reference TRBV15 and TRBJ2-6 gives the full variable domain: DAMVIQNPRYQVTQFGKPVTLSCSQTLNHNVMYWYQQKSSQAPKLLFHYYDKDFNNEADTPDNFQSRRPNTSFCFLDIRSPGLGDTAMYLCATSRDRGRGLSSGANVLTFGAGSRLTVL.

The chain couples TRBV11-2 to TRBJ2-3; the match to TRBD2 covers 7 bases. Germline V gene data show CDR1 as SGHAT and CDR2 as FQNNGV. With 0 bases clipped from V and 0 bases from J, the junction kept 15 bases outside the gene matches. This CDR3 has 20 amino acids. CDR3 bases: TGTGCCAGCAGCTTAGATTGGGCCCTCGGGGATAGCGGGAGCACAGATACGCAGTATTTT. This translates into CASSLDWALGDSGSTDTQYF. Full variable domain (rest looked up from reference TRBV11-2 and TRBJ2-3): EAGVAQSPRYKIIEKRQSVAFWCNPISGHATLYWYQQILGQGPKLLIQFQNNGVVDDSQLPKDRFSAERLKGVDSTLKIQPAKLEDSAVYLCASSLDWALGDSGSTDTQYFGPGTRLTVL.

The chain is built from TRBV7-6 and TRBJ1-4; D is possibly TRBD1 (5 bases). V lost 6 bases and J 8 bases, leaving 16 bases between the germline ends. The germline CDR1 and CDR2 sequences are SGHVS and FNYEAQ. The CDR3 has 14 amino acids. CDR3 nucleotide sequence: TGTGCCAGCAGTTTTCAGGGTGGGGAAGAAAAACTGTTTTTT. This codes for CASSFQGGEEKLFF.

The chain is built from TRBV5-1 and TRBJ1-2; 9 positions agree with TRBD1. There are 13 residues in the CDR3. With 0 bases clipped from V and 8 bases from J, the junction kept 2 bases outside the gene matches. Germline V gene data show CDR1 as SGHRS and CDR2 as YFSETQ. CDR3 sequence reads: CASSLEGQGGYTF. CDR3 nucleotide sequence: TGCGCCAGCAGCTTGGAGGGACAGGGAGGCTACACCTTC.